This TCR beta chain emerged from a study of T cell repertoires in cytomegalovirus infection. One entry per CDR3 protein results from TCRdb running MiXCR on the reads. The sample lists 300,000 to 400,000 distinct CDR3 sequences; about 28% were seen once. V was pared by 0 bases and J by 0 bases, with 9 bases between. CDR1 is MNHEY and CDR2 is SVGAGI in the germline V gene. This CDR3 spans 15 amino acids. For this clonotype: Antigen specificity is unknown.

The chain carries TRBV6-5 and TRBJ2-7; D gene ambiguous. This material consisted of cultured PBMCs, taken from culture after CMV antigen stimulation. The TCR was taken from a human donor in good health (CMV status not recorded). Some clones in this sample may be carry-over from other donors' samples. The CDR3 region has the DNA TGTGCCAGCAGTTACTCCGAGCGAAGCTCCTACGAGCAGTACTTC. Translating gives CASSYSERSSYEQYF.